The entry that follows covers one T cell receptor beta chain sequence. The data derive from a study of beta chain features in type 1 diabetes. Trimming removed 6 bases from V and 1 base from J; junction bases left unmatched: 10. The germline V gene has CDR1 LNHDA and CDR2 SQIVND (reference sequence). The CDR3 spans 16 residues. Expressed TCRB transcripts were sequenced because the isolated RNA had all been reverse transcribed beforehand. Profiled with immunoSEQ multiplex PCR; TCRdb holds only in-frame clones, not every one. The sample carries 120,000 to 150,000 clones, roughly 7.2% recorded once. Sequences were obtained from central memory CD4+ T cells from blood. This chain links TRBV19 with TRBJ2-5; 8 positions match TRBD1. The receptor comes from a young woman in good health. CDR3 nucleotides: TGTGCCAGTAGGTCCGGGACAGGCATACTCCAAGAGACCCAGTACTTC. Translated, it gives CASRSGTGILQETQYF.